The 16 T cell receptor beta chains below come from one sample, sequenced in a study of metastatic and nonmetastatic thyroid tumors. Treatment of any kind had been given to no patient before thyroid surgery. TCRdb re-called the PCR reads with MiXCR. The sample consists of fewer than 45,000 clones, roughly 20% of them appearing once. The sample consisted of blood. The receptors come from a female donor with papillary thyroid cancer or a benign thyroid nodule (not recorded which). Some clones in this sample may be carry-over from other donors' samples.

In its sample, this clone was seen a few times. The chain uses TRBV10-1 and TRBJ2-7; possibly TRBD1 for D (6 bases). CDR1 is WNHNN and CDR2 is SYGVQD in the germline V gene (reference sequence). The CDR3 extends over 14 amino acids. Trimming stripped 2 bases from V and 5 bases from J, with 13 bases between. The CDR3 nucleotides are TGCGCCAGCAGTGAGGCAGGGGTAGCCGACGAGCAGTACTTC. It codes for CASSEAGVADEQYF.

This clone came up a few times. The rearrangement uses TRBV29-1 and TRBJ2-7; D might be TRBD1 (5 bases). This CDR3 region has 11 residues. Germline V CDR1 and CDR2: SQVTM, ANQGSEA. The CDR3 region is CIVVQAYEQYF. CDR3 coding DNA: TGCATCGTGGTACAGGCCTACGAGCAGTACTTC.

This clone was recorded at least ten times. The chain is built from TRBV7-9 and TRBJ2-1; the D gene is possibly TRBD2 (5 bases). Trimming removed 1 base from V and 6 bases from J, with 13 bases in between. Germline V CDR1 and CDR2: SEHNR, FQNEAQ (reference sequence). CDR3 length: 15 amino acids. The CDR3 region is CASSLGFGVINEQFF. CDR3 bases: TGTGCCAGCAGCTTAGGGTTCGGGGTGATCAATGAGCAGTTCTTC. The whole variable domain, remainder taken from reference TRBV7-9 and TRBJ2-1, is DTGVSQNPRHKITKRGQNVTFRCDPISEHNRLYWYRQTLGQGPEFLTYFQNEAQLEKSRLLSDRFSAERPKGSFSTLEIQRTEQGDSAMYLCASSLGFGVINEQFFGPGTRLTVL.

The chain uses TRBV19 and TRBJ2-1; unclear D gene. The CDR3 runs to 13 residues. The V gene lost 5 bases and the J gene lost 11 bases, with 16 bases spanning the gap. The germline gives CDR1 LNHDA, CDR2 SQIVND (reference sequence). CDR3 residues: CASSSQSRAQQFF. CDR3 nucleotides: TGTGCCAGTAGTTCCCAATCCCGGGCCCAGCAGTTCTTC.

V is TRBV5-4 and J is TRBJ2-7, with 8 bases that match TRBD2. Germline lookup yields CDR1 SGHNT and CDR2 YYREEE (reference sequence). J was trimmed by 0 bases and V by 4 bases; bases with no gene match: 6. The CDR3 totals 15 residues. The CDR3 loop reads CASSLSGMSSYEQYF. The CDR3 DNA reads TGTGCCAGCAGCCTTAGCGGGATGAGCTCCTACGAGCAGTACTTC.

The chain employs TRBV11-1 and TRBJ2-1; no reliable D call. V lost 6 bases to trimming and J lost 2 bases, with 14 bases between them. The CDR3 spans 15 residues. Germline lookup yields CDR1 SGHAT and CDR2 FQDESV (reference sequence). As DNA, the CDR3 is TGTGCCAGCAGTCCTCAGCTGAATACCTACAATGAGCAGTTCTTC. Residues: CASSPQLNTYNEQFF. Drawing the rest from reference TRBV11-1 and TRBJ2-1, the complete variable domain is EAEVAQSPRYKITEKSQAVAFWCDPISGHATLYWYRQILGQGPELLVQFQDESVVDDSQLPKDRFSAERLKGVDSTLKIQPAELGDSAMYLCASSPQLNTYNEQFFGPGTRLTVL.

There are many counts of this clone. The chain links TRBV7-9 to TRBJ1-6, with D perhaps TRBD1 (5 bases). The CDR3 has 13 amino acids. CDR1 and CDR2 from the germline V gene are SEHNR and FQNEAQ (reference sequence). V dropped 1 base and J dropped 8 bases, with 6 bases sitting between them. CDR3 sequence (DNA): TGTGCCAGCAGCTTAGGGGGGGATTCACCCCTCCACTTT. Protein product: CASSLGGDSPLHF. Supplemented by reference TRBV7-9 and TRBJ1-6, the full variable domain reads DTGVSQNPRHKITKRGQNVTFRCDPISEHNRLYWYRQTLGQGPEFLTYFQNEAQLEKSRLLSDRFSAERPKGSFSTLEIQRTEQGDSAMYLCASSLGGDSPLHFGNGTRLTVT.

The chain has TRBV7-6 and TRBJ2-3; perhaps TRBD2 as D (6 bases). V lost 6 bases, J lost 4 bases, and 17 bases lay in between. The CDR3 runs 15 residues. Germline values: CDR1 SGHVS, CDR2 FNYEAQ. The CDR3 loop reads CASSMAEGRSDTQYF. DNA of the CDR3: TGTGCCAGCAGTATGGCGGAGGGGCGGTCAGATACGCAGTATTTT. The full variable domain, its missing parts supplied by reference TRBV7-6 and TRBJ2-3, is GAGVSQSPRYKVTKRGQDVALRCDPISGHVSLYWYRQALGQGPEFLTYFNYEAQQDKSGLPNDRFSAERPEGSISTLTIQRTEQRDSAMYRCASSMAEGRSDTQYFGPGTRLTVL.

The V gene is TRBV24-1, the J gene TRBJ1-5, with D possibly matching TRBD1 (5 bases). This CDR3 region has 14 residues. Germline-derived CDR1 and CDR2 are KGHDR and SFDVKD. Trimming removed 5 bases at V and 3 bases at J, with 10 bases between. The CDR3 region has the DNA TGTGCCACCAGTGGTGACAGTGTCAATCAGCCCCAGCATTTT. Amino acids: CATSGDSVNQPQHF.

There are many counts of this clone. This rearrangement joins TRBV10-3 to TRBJ2-1; 7 bases align to TRBD1. The J segment lost 1 base and the V segment lost 3 bases, leaving 3 bases of the junction unmatched. In germline, CDR1 is ENHRY, CDR2 SYGVKD. The CDR3 has 15 amino acids. CDR3 bases: TGTGCCATCAGTGATTCACAGGGGTCCTACAATGAGCAGTTCTTC. Translated: CAISDSQGSYNEQFF.

The chain is built from TRBV19 and TRBJ2-1; no reliable D call. The CDR3 has 13 amino acids. V dropped 3 bases and J dropped 10 bases, with 13 bases sitting between them. Germline CDR1 reads LNHDA; CDR2 reads SQIVND (reference sequence). CDR3 DNA sequence: TGTGCCAGTAGTATCGGCGGACCGACGGAGCAGTTCTTC. Amino acid sequence: CASSIGGPTEQFF.

The chain has TRBV7-3 and TRBJ2-7, with 8 bases fitting TRBD1. V dropped 1 base and J dropped 3; count of bases not matched to a gene: 8. Germline CDR1 SGHTA, CDR2 FQGTGA. The CDR3 contains 16 residues. The chain's CDR3 is CASSLRGGTGYYEQYF. CDR3 coding DNA: TGTGCCAGCAGCTTAAGGGGCGGGACAGGTTACTACGAGCAGTACTTC.

This clone occurred once. One junction end does not reproduce the germline sequence, and a read error may be involved. This chain links TRBV20-1 with TRBJ2-1; TRBD2 aligns across 10 bases. The CDR3 covers 16 residues. The germline gives CDR1 DFQATT, CDR2 SNEGSKA (reference sequence). The CDR3 sequence is CSDQGSGGSFYNERFF. The CDR3 DNA follows: TGCAGTGATCAAGGTAGCGGGGGGAGCTTTTACAATGAGCGGTTCTTC.

This clone was found a few times. A single base separates this from a much larger clone, so it may be a read error. The gene calls are TRBV30 and TRBJ2-5, with 9 bases identical to TRBD2. The CDR3 has 15 residues. Trimming removed 0 bases from V and 4 bases from J; junction bases left unmatched: 6. The germline V gene encodes CDR1 GTSNPN and CDR2 SVGIG (reference sequence). The CDR3 nucleotides are TGTGCCTGGAGTGTAGGCGGGGGGGAGGGAGAGACCCAGTACTTC. Translating it yields CAWSVGGGEGETQYF. The entire variable domain, with the rest obtained from reference TRBV30 and TRBJ2-5, is as follows: SQTIHQWPATLVQPVGSPLSLECTVEGTSNPNLYWYRQAAGRGLQLLFYSVGIGQISSEVPQNLSASRPQDRQFILSSKKLLLSDSGFYLCAWSVGGGEGETQYFGPGTRLLVL.

This clone was observed many times. V and J are TRBV20-1 and TRBJ2-5, with 9 bases fitting TRBD1. Trimming cost V 3 bases and J 2 bases; bases outside gene matches: 7. Germline CDR1 DFQATT, CDR2 SNEGSKA (reference sequence). The CDR3 contains 15 residues. The CDR3: CSASLPGTGQETQYF. The CDR3 DNA follows: TGCAGTGCTAGTCTTCCCGGGACAGGGCAAGAGACCCAGTACTTC.

This clone was detected ten times or more. The chain couples TRBV6-1 to TRBJ1-5, with D tentatively TRBD1 (5 bases). The V and J ends lost 6 bases and 4 bases respectively, with 13 bases between them. CDR1 and CDR2 from the germline V gene are MNHNS and SASEGT. This CDR3 comprises 14 residues. Here the CDR3 DNA reads TGTGCCAGCAGCCAGACGACAGAGAATCAGCCCCAGCATTTT. The encoded protein is CASSQTTENQPQHF.